The next 7 T cell receptor beta chains were all read from a single sample in a study of PD-L1 blockade in urothelial cancer. Sequencing used immunoSEQ multiplex PCR; TCRdb keeps in-frame clones, though not all of them. Here the sample spans roughly 120,000 clones, approximately 89% being singletons. The time point here: peripheral blood 6 weeks after treatment start. Sequencing was performed on PBMCs, taken around atezolizumab (anti-PD-L1) treatment. Receptor source: a man between 60 and 70 years old with urothelial cancer.

This chain joins TRBV6-5 and TRBJ2-2, with D perhaps matching TRBD1 (5 bases). Trimming left V 0 bases short and J 2 bases short, with 7 bases between. The CDR3 is 15 amino acids. Germline V CDR1 and CDR2: MNHEY, SVGAGI. CDR3 bases: TGTGCCAGCAGTTACTCTCAGGGTAACACCGGGGAGCTGTTTTTT. Translation: CASSYSQGNTGELFF.

The rearrangement uses TRBV6-6 and TRBJ2-2; a weak D match, TRBD2 (6 bases). This CDR3 is built from 12 residues. CDR1 MNHNY and CDR2 SVGAGI come from the germline V gene (reference sequence). V lost 6 bases and J lost 5, with 7 bases in between. As DNA, the CDR3 is TGTGCCAGCAGGGGGGGAACCGGGGAGCTGTTTTTT. It translates to CASRGGTGELFF.

The chain employs TRBV30 and TRBJ2-5; D is perhaps TRBD1 (6 bases). This CDR3 region has 13 residues. Trimming removed 0 bases at V and 6 bases at J, with 11 bases between. The germline gives CDR1 GTSNPN, CDR2 SVGIG (reference sequence). The chain's CDR3 is CAWSVQGSQTQYF. CDR3 bases: TGTGCCTGGAGTGTACAGGGATCCCAGACCCAGTACTTC. The variable domain in full, completed from reference TRBV30 and TRBJ2-5, reads SQTIHQWPATLVQPVGSPLSLECTVEGTSNPNLYWYRQAAGRGLQLLFYSVGIGQISSEVPQNLSASRPQDRQFILSSKKLLLSDSGFYLCAWSVQGSQTQYFGPGTRLLVL.

The rearrangement links TRBV29-1 to TRBJ2-7; maybe TRBD1 (6 bases). Germline assignment: CDR1 SQVTM and CDR2 ANQGSEA. The CDR3 loop spans 14 amino acids. Trimming pared 7 bases from V and 0 bases from J, leaving 16 bases between. CDR3: CSATGTRSSYEQYF. CDR3 coding DNA: TGCAGCGCCACCGGGACAAGAAGCTCCTACGAGCAGTACTTC.

The chain carries TRBV4-1 and TRBJ1-4; 8 nucleotides agree with TRBD1. CDR1 and CDR2 (germline): MGHRA, YSYEKL. Trimming removed 4 bases from V and 8 bases from J; junction bases left unmatched: 6. This CDR3 is built from 14 residues. In DNA form, the CDR3 reads TGCGCCAGCAGCCTTGGACAGGGCGGGGAAAAACTGTTTTTT. Translation gives CASSLGQGGEKLFF.

This chain connects TRBV7-2 to TRBJ2-7; 10 bases match TRBD1. V trimming: 8 bases; J trimming: 7 bases; junction bases outside the gene matches: 11. Germline assignment: CDR1 SGHTA and CDR2 FQGNSA. The CDR3 is 14 amino acids. DNA of the CDR3: TGTGCCAGCGGGGCCAGGGACAGGGGTTGGGAGCAGTACTTC. The encoded protein is CASGARDRGWEQYF.

V is TRBV7-3 and J is TRBJ2-7; 10 positions match TRBD2. CDR1 and CDR2 (germline): SGHTA, FQGTGA. Trimming cost V 0 bases and J 5 bases; bases outside gene matches: 7. CDR3 length equals 16 residues. CDR3 loop: CASSLTATSGSHEQYF. CDR3 in DNA: TGTGCCAGCAGCTTAACCGCGACTAGCGGGTCCCACGAGCAGTACTTC.